This TCR beta chain came from a study of cytomegalovirus exposure and HLA in healthy donors. Notes on the study in general: In a later analysis, an Asian-associated ancestry cluster reportedly showed fewer N-insertions than the roughly 690-donor mean. Near-uniform donor sequencing depth was presumed by presence/absence analyses.

V lost 2 bases and J 0 bases, leaving 13 bases between the germline ends. Looked up from germline, CDR1 is SQVTM and CDR2 is ANQGSEA. The CDR3 sequence is 15 residues long. 60 Vbeta and 13 Jbeta primers were used in PCR. Assay: immunoSEQ multiplex PCR; the TCRdb copy retains only in-frame clones and omits some. The data show about 140,000 clones, roughly four fifths seen once. This clone has a handful of counts. The antigen is not known. This TCR derives from a woman between 50 and 59 years old in good health and CMV-seropositive. Sequencing input: PBMCs. V usage is TRBV29-1 and J usage is TRBJ1-1; D gene uncertain. The CDR3 DNA reads as TGCAGCGTTGAAAGAGGGAAGAGAATGAACACTGAAGCTTTCTTT. Translated, it gives CSVERGKRMNTEAFF.